A selection of T cell receptor beta chains follows, all from one sample in a study of T cell repertoires in cytomegalovirus infection. TCRdb reprocessed the reads with MiXCR, giving one entry per CDR3 protein. The table shows approximately 630,000 distinct CDR3 sequences, with roughly 26% occurring only once. The sequenced sample was CD8+ T cells from PBMCs. The receptors come from a human donor in good health (CMV status not recorded). Some clones in this sample may be carry-over from other donors' samples. CDR3s include the opening cysteine and the closing phenylalanine or tryptophan. The D gene is left open where the match is weak. The size of a clone is reported for some rows only, either as once, few or many, or as a class for expanded clones.

V gene: TRBV20-1
D gene: -
J gene: TRBJ1-1
clone size: few
CDR3 DNA: TGCAGTGCACGGTACACTGAAGCTTTCTTT
CDR3 protein: CSARYTEAFF

V gene: TRBV7-9
D gene: -
J gene: TRBJ2-2
clone size: many
CDR3 DNA: TGTGCCAGCAGCTCCCGACCGGAGCGGTTGGCCGGGGAGCTGTTTTTT
CDR3 protein: CASSSRPERLAGELFF

V gene: TRBV13
D gene: -
J gene: TRBJ2-5
clone size: -
CDR3 DNA: TGTGCCAGCAGCTTAGTTGGATTGGGGACGGACTACCAAGAGACCCAGTACTTC
CDR3 protein: CASSLVGLGTDYQETQYF

V gene: TRBV28
D gene: TRBD1
J gene: TRBJ1-1
clone size: few
CDR3 DNA: TGTGCCAGCAGTTCCTCCGGGACAGGGGGTTTTAGGACTGAAGCTTTCTTT
CDR3 protein: CASSSSGTGGFRTEAFF

V gene: TRBV28
D gene: -
J gene: TRBJ1-1
clone size: many
CDR3 DNA: TGTGCCAGCAGCTACAGGCAAACTGAAGCTTTCTTT
CDR3 protein: CASSYRQTEAFF

V gene: TRBV3-1
D gene: -
J gene: TRBJ1-3
clone size: -
CDR3 DNA: TGTGCCAGCAGCCAAACCGTCTCTGGAAACACCATATATTTT
CDR3 protein: CASSQTVSGNTIYF

V gene: TRBV5-6
D gene: -
J gene: TRBJ2-2
clone size: -
CDR3 DNA: TGTGCCAGCAGCTCGGAGGTCAGGCGCCGAGGGATCACCGGGGAGCTGTTTTTT
CDR3 protein: CASSSEVRRRGITGELFF

V gene: TRBV7-2
D gene: -
J gene: TRBJ2-3
clone size: once
CDR3 DNA: TGTGCCAGCAGCTTTAGCTACCGCGCCACAGATACGCAGTATTTT
CDR3 protein: CASSFSYRATDTQYF

V gene: TRBV7-9
D gene: TRBD2
J gene: TRBJ2-3
clone size: few
CDR3 DNA: TGTGCCAGCAGCGGTTCCGGGACTAGCGGACCTAGCACAGATACGCAGTATTTT
CDR3 protein: CASSGSGTSGPSTDTQYF

V gene: TRBV15
D gene: -
J gene: TRBJ2-1
clone size: -
CDR3 DNA: TGTGCCACCAGCAGAGATAGATTGGGGGAGAAGTTCTTC
CDR3 protein: CATSRDRLGEKFF

V gene: TRBV20-1
D gene: TRBD2
J gene: TRBJ2-1
clone size: -
CDR3 DNA: TGCAGTGCTAGAGATCTCGGACGGGGGGATAACAATGAGCAGTTCTTC
CDR3 protein: CSARDLGRGDNNEQFF

V gene: TRBV5-6
D gene: TRBD1
J gene: TRBJ2-1
clone size: -
CDR3 DNA: TGTGCCAGCAGCTTGATAGGGGGCCCAAACAATGAGCAGTTCTTC
CDR3 protein: CASSLIGGPNNEQFF

V gene: TRBV5-6
D gene: -
J gene: TRBJ2-5
clone size: -
CDR3 DNA: TGTGCCAGCAGCGGCTGGGAAACCGCGGAATGGGAGACCCAGTACTTC
CDR3 protein: CASSGWETAEWETQYF

V gene: TRBV20-1
D gene: TRBD1
J gene: TRBJ2-7
clone size: few
CDR3 DNA: TGCAGTGCCCTAGGGACAGAATTCTACGAGCAGTACTTC
CDR3 protein: CSALGTEFYEQYF

V gene: TRBV6-1
D gene: -
J gene: TRBJ1-3
clone size: many
CDR3 DNA: TGTGCCAGCAGTGAATACGGACAGCGCTCTGGAAACACCATATATTTT
CDR3 protein: CASSEYGQRSGNTIYF

V gene: TRBV7-7
D gene: TRBD2
J gene: TRBJ2-5
clone size: many
CDR3 DNA: TGTGCTAGCAGCCCGGGACTAGTGAAAGAGACCCAGTACTTC
CDR3 protein: CASSPGLVKETQYF

V gene: TRBV14
D gene: TRBD1
J gene: TRBJ2-1
clone size: -
CDR3 DNA: TGTGCCAGCATTCCTAGTGGGGAGACAGGGGAACTCCCATACATCAATGAGCAGTTCTTC
CDR3 protein: CASIPSGETGELPYINEQFF

V gene: TRBV7-8
D gene: -
J gene: TRBJ1-1
clone size: many
CDR3 DNA: TGTGCCAGCAGCTTAGTGGGCAGTTTGAACACTGAAGCTTTCTTT
CDR3 protein: CASSLVGSLNTEAFF

V gene: TRBV15
D gene: TRBD2
J gene: TRBJ2-3
clone size: -
CDR3 DNA: TGTGCCACCAGCAGGACTAGCGGGGGGACCACAGATACGCAGTATTTT
CDR3 protein: CATSRTSGGTTDTQYF

V gene: TRBV7-9
D gene: -
J gene: TRBJ1-2
clone size: many
CDR3 DNA: TGTGCCAGCAGCTTAGATGGACGGCTGAACTATGGCTACACCTTC
CDR3 protein: CASSLDGRLNYGYTF

V gene: TRBV19
D gene: -
J gene: TRBJ1-1
clone size: few
CDR3 DNA: TGTGCCAGTAGTATACAAGGGGGGAACACTGAAGCTTTCTTT
CDR3 protein: CASSIQGGNTEAFF

V gene: TRBV7-9
D gene: -
J gene: TRBJ2-3
clone size: many
CDR3 DNA: TGTGCCAGCAGCTTCGATAGCGCAAAAAGCACAGATACGCAGTATTTT
CDR3 protein: CASSFDSAKSTDTQYF

V gene: TRBV28
D gene: TRBD1
J gene: TRBJ1-1
clone size: -
CDR3 DNA: TGTGCCAGCAGTTTAGGGGTCCGGGACAGGGGCACTGAAGCTTTCTTT
CDR3 protein: CASSLGVRDRGTEAFF

V gene: TRBV14
D gene: -
J gene: TRBJ2-5
clone size: few
CDR3 DNA: TGTGCCAGCAGCCAAAGTCCCCCCGGGAGTGGCGAGACCCAGTACTTC
CDR3 protein: CASSQSPPGSGETQYF

V gene: TRBV7-8
D gene: -
J gene: TRBJ1-5
clone size: many
CDR3 DNA: TGTGCCAGCAGCTCCGGGGCGGGGACGGGTCAGCCCCAGCATTTT
CDR3 protein: CASSSGAGTGQPQHF

V gene: TRBV7-9
D gene: TRBD1
J gene: TRBJ2-5
clone size: -
CDR3 DNA: TGTGCCAGCAGCCGGGACAGGGGGTTTGAGACCCAGTACTTC
CDR3 protein: CASSRDRGFETQYF

V gene: TRBV25-1
D gene: -
J gene: TRBJ2-1
clone size: few
CDR3 DNA: TGTGCCAGCAGTGGGCACCGACTAGATAAGTTCTTC
CDR3 protein: CASSGHRLDKFF

V gene: TRBV29-1
D gene: TRBD1
J gene: TRBJ1-1
clone size: -
CDR3 DNA: TGCAGCGTTGAAGGGGGGGACAGGGGCCGAACCTCTGAAGCTTTCTTT
CDR3 protein: CSVEGGDRGRTSEAFF

V gene: TRBV7-3
D gene: TRBD2
J gene: TRBJ2-1
clone size: -
CDR3 DNA: TGTGCCAGCAGCTCGCTAGCGGGGGGCCCGCCTACTAGCAATGAGCAGTTCTTC
CDR3 protein: CASSSLAGGPPTSNEQFF

V gene: TRBV7-9
D gene: -
J gene: TRBJ1-1
clone size: many
CDR3 DNA: TGTGCCAGCAGCGTTAATGAAGCTTTCTTT
CDR3 protein: CASSVNEAFF